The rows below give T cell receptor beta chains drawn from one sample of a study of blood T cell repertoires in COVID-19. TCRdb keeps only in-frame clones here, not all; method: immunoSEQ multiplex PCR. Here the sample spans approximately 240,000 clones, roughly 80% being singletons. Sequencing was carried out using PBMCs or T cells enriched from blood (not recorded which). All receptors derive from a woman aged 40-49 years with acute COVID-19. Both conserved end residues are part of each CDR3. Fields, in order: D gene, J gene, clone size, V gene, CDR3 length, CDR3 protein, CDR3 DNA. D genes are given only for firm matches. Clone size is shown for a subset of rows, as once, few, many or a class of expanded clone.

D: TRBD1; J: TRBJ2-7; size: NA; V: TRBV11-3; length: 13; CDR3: CASSLTGGAEQYF; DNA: TGTGCCAGCAGCCTTACAGGGGGCGCCGAGCAGTACTTC
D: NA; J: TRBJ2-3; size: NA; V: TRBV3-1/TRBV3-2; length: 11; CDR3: CASSLRDTQYF; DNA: TGTGCCAGCAGTCTAAGAGATACGCAGTATTTT
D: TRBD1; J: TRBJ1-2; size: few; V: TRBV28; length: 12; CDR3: CASVAQGFGYTF; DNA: TGTGCCAGCGTGGCACAGGGGTTTGGCTACACCTTC
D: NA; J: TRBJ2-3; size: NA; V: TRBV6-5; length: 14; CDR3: CASSSRGSTDTQYF; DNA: TGTGCCAGCAGCTCCCGGGGGAGCACAGATACGCAGTATTTT
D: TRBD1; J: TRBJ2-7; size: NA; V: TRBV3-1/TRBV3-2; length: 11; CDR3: CASSPGQGVDF; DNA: TGTGCCAGCAGCCCTGGACAGGGAGTGGACTTC
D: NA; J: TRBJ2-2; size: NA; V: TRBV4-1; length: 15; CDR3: CASSPNERFPGELFF; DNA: TGCGCCAGCAGCCCAAATGAGCGCTTCCCCGGGGAGCTGTTTTTT
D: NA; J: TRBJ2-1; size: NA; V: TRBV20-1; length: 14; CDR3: CSASWDSFYNEQFF; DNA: TGCAGTGCTAGTTGGGACTCGTTTTACAATGAGCAGTTCTTC
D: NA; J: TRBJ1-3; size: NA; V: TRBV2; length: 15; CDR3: CASSEGGDSGNTIYF; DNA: TGTGCCAGCAGTGAAGGCGGAGACTCTGGAAACACCATATATTTT
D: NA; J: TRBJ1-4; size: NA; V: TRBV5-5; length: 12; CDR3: CASSWYNEKLFF; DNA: TGTGCCAGCAGCTGGTACAACGAAAAACTGTTTTTT
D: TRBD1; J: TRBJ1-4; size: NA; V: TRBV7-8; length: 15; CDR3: CASSGLTGGDEKLFF; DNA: TGTGCCAGCAGCGGGCTGACAGGGGGGGATGAAAAACTGTTTTTT
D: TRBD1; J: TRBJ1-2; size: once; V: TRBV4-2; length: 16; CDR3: CASSRDRGRADYGYTF; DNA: TGTGCCAGCAGCCGAGACAGGGGGCGGGCTGACTATGGCTACACCTTC
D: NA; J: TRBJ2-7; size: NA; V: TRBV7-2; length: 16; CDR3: CASSLNPYRTSYEQYF; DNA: TGTGCCAGCAGCTTAAATCCTTACAGGACCTCCTACGAGCAGTACTTC
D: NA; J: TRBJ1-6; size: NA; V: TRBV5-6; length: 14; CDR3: CASSLGLNNSPLHF; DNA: TGTGCCAGCAGCTTGGGACTGAATAATTCACCCCTCCACTTT
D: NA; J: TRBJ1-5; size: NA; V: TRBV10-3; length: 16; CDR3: CAISESVRGGNQPQHF; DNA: TGTGCCATCAGTGAGTCTGTCAGGGGCGGCAATCAGCCCCAGCATTTT
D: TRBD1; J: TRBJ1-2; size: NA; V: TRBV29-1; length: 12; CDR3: CSARDRGQGYTF; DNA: TGCAGCGCCCGGGACAGGGGGCAGGGCTACACCTTC
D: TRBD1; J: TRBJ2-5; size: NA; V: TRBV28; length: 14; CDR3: CANSGAGGGETQYF; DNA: TGTGCCAACAGTGGGGCAGGGGGTGGGGAGACCCAGTACTTC
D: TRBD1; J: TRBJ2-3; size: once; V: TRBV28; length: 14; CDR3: CASSFTGDGDTQYF; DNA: TGTGCCAGCAGCTTCACAGGGGACGGAGATACGCAGTATTTT
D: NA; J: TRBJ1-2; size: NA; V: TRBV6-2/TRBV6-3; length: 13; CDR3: CASSQTDAGGYTF; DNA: TGTGCCAGCAGCCAGACGGACGCGGGCGGCTACACCTTC
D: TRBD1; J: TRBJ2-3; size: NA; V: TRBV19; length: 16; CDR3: CASSEGQGTPTDTQYF; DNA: TGTGCCAGTAGCGAAGGACAGGGGACACCCACAGATACGCAGTATTTT
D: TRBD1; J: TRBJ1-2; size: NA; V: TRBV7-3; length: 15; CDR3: CASSLSQGAEGGYTF; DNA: TGTGCCAGCAGCTTATCGCAGGGGGCGGAGGGTGGCTACACCTTC
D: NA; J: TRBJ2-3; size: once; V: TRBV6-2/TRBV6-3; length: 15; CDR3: CASSYEGSWVDTQYF; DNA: TGTGCCAGCAGTTACGAGGGATCGTGGGTAGATACGCAGTATTTT
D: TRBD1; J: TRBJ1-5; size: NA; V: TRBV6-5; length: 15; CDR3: CASSAQGEINQPQHF; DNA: TGTGCCAGCAGCGCTCAGGGGGAGATCAATCAGCCCCAGCATTTT
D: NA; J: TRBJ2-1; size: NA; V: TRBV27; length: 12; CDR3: CASSGGINEQFF; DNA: TGTGCCAGCAGTGGGGGGATCAATGAGCAGTTCTTC
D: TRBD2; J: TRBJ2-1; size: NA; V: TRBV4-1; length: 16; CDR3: CASSLGTSGRYNEQFF; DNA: TGCGCCAGCAGCCTAGGAACTAGCGGGAGATACAATGAGCAGTTCTTC
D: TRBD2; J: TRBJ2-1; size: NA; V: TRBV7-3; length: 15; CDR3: CASSLGSGSYNEQFF; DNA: TGTGCCAGCAGCTTAGGTAGCGGGTCCTACAATGAGCAGTTCTTC
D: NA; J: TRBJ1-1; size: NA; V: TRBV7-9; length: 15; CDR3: CASSPSPGGNTEAFF; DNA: TGTGCCAGCAGCCCCTCCCCGGGAGGAAACACTGAAGCTTTCTTT
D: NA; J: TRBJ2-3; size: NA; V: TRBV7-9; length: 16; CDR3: CASSLGPDSITDTQYF; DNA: TGTGCCAGCAGCTTAGGACCGGACAGTATCACAGATACGCAGTATTTT
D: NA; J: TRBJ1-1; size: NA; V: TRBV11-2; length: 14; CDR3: CASSLPRQNTEAFF; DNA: TGTGCCAGCAGCCTCCCCCGACAGAACACTGAAGCTTTCTTT
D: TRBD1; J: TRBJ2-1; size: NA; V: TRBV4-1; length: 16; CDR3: CASSQGGTGLGNEQFF; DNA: TGCGCCAGCAGCCAAGGGGGGACAGGGTTAGGTAATGAGCAGTTCTTC
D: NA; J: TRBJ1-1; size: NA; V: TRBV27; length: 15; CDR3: CASSLSADTYTEAFF; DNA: TGTGCCAGCAGTTTATCTGCCGACACCTACACTGAAGCTTTCTTT
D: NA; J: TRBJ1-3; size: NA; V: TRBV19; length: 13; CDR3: CASSVRPGGTIYF; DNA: TGTGCCAGCAGTGTCCGCCCCGGGGGCACCATATATTTT
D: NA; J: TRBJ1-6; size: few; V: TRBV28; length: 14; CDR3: CASKRDPTGSPLHF; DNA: TGTGCCAGCAAGCGGGACCCCACCGGATCACCCCTCCACTTT
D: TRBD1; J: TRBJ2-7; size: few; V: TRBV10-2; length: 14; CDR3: CASSPGTGSYEQYF; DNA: TGCGCCAGCAGTCCCGGGACAGGGTCCTACGAGCAGTACTTC
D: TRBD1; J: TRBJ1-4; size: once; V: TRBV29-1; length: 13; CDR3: CSVGTGAGEKLFF; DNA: TGCAGCGTTGGGACAGGGGCGGGTGAAAAACTGTTTTTT
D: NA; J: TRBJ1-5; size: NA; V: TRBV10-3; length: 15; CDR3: CAISESTDSNQPQHF; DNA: TGTGCCATCAGTGAGTCGACAGATAGCAATCAGCCCCAGCATTTT
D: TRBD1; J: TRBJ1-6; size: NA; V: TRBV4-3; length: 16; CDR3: CASSQRSGTGNSPLHF; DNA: TGCGCCAGCAGCCAACGGTCCGGGACAGGCAATTCACCCCTCCACTTT
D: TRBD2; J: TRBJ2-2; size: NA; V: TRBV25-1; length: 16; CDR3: CASSEWGGYGSGELFF; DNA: TGTGCCAGCAGTGAATGGGGAGGGTATGGTTCCGGGGAGCTGTTTTTT
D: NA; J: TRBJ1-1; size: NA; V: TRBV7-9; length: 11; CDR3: CASSPGTEAFF; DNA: TGTGCCAGCAGCCCCGGGACTGAAGCTTTCTTT
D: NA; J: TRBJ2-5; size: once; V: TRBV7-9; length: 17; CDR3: CASSGHREGKIWETQYF; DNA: TGTGCCAGCAGCGGGCACAGGGAGGGAAAGATATGGGAGACCCAGTACTTC
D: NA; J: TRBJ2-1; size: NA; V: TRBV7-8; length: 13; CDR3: CASSSGALREQFF; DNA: TGTGCCAGCAGCTCAGGGGCTCTAAGGGAGCAGTTCTTC
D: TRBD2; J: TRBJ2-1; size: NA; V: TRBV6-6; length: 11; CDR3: CASSYSGGGIF; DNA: TGTGCCAGCAGTTACAGCGGCGGGGGGATCTTC
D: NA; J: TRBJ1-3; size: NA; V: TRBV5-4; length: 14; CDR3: CASSFTADPNTIYF; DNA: TGTGCCAGCAGCTTTACAGCGGACCCCAACACCATATATTTT
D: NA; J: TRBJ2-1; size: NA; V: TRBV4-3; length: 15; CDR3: CASSQVAGNYNEQFF; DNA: TGCGCCAGCAGCCAAGTCGCGGGTAACTACAATGAGCAGTTCTTC
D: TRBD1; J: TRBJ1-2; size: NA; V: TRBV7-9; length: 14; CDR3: CASSKAGTGNGYTF; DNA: TGTGCCAGCAGCAAAGCCGGGACAGGGAATGGCTACACCTTC
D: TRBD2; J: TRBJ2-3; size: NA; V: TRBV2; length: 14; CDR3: CASLAGGPGDTQYF; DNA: TGTGCCAGCCTGGCGGGGGGGCCTGGAGATACGCAGTATTTT
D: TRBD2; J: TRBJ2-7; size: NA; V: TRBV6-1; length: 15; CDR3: CASRPELAGLYEQYF; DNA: TGTGCCAGCAGACCCGAACTAGCGGGACTTTACGAGCAGTACTTC
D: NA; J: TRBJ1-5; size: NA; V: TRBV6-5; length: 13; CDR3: CASSDSYNQPQHF; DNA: TGTGCCAGCAGCGACAGTTACAATCAGCCCCAGCATTTT
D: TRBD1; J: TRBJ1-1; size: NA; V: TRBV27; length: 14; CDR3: CASSPQTGGTEAFF; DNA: TGTGCCAGCAGTCCCCAGACAGGGGGCACTGAAGCTTTCTTT
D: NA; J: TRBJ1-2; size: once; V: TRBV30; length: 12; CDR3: CAWRGTTYGYTF; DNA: TGTGCCTGGAGAGGGACAACCTATGGCTACACCTTC
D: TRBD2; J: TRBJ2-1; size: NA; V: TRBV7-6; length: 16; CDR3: CASTELVAGGQNEQFF; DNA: TGTGCCAGCACAGAACTAGTAGCGGGGGGCCAGAATGAGCAGTTCTTC
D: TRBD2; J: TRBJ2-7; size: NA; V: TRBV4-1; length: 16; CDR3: CASSQEGGGRPYEQYF; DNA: TGCGCCAGCAGCCAAGAGGGGGGAGGGCGACCCTACGAGCAGTACTTC
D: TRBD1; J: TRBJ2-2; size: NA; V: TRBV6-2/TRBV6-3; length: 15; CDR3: CASSPRTGGPGELFF; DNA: TGTGCCAGCAGCCCCCGGACAGGTGGACCCGGGGAGCTGTTTTTT
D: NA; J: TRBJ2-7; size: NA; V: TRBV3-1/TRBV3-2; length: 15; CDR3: CASSQNRARTYEQYF; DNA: TGTGCCAGCAGCCAAAACAGGGCGAGGACCTACGAGCAGTACTTC